This TCR beta chain was found in a study of blood T cell repertoires in COVID-19. Study as a whole: Sites across the United States, Italy and Spain contributed samples from acute and convalescent COVID-19. Sources were T cells, B-cell-depleted T cells, or PBMCs; the material itself was cDNA or gDNA.

Per the original data handling: Amplifying reference gene primers gave estimates of nucleated cell counts. Using immunoSEQ multiplex PCR, the repertoire was profiled, and TCRdb retains in-frame clones only, with some absent. The V and J calls and clone size come from that table; D and trimming were worked out from the DNA. The sample consists of 130,000 to 150,000 clones, approximately 91% of them appearing once. The receptor's source is a man aged 65-85 years with acute or convalescent COVID-19. What was sequenced was peripheral blood.

The CDR3 is CASSRGLAGDNIQYF. The CDR3 coding sequence is TGTGCCAGCAGCCGTGGACTAGCGGGAGATAACATTCAGTACTTC. This chain links TRBV7-2 with TRBJ2-4; 13 bases map to TRBD2. The CDR3 loop spans 15 amino acids. Looked up from germline, CDR1 is SGHTA and CDR2 is FQGNSA. Trimming took 5 bases from V and 7 from J; bases not matched to a gene: 5.